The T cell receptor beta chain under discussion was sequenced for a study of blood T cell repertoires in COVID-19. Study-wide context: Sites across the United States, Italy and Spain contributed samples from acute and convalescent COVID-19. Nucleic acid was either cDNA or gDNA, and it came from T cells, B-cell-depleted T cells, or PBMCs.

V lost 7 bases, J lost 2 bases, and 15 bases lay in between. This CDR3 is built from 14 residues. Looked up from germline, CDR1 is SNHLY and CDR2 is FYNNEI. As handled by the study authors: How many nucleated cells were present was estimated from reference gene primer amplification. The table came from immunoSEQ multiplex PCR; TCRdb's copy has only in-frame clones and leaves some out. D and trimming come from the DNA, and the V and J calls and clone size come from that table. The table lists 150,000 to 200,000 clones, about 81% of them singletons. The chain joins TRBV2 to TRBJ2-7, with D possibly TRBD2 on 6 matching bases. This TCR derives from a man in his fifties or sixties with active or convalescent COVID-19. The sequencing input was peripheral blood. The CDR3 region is CASNTQGGTYEQYF. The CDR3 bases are TGTGCCAGCAACACTCAGGGAGGCACCTACGAGCAGTACTTC.